This TCR beta chain was sequenced in a study of technical replicates of blood from several donors. Some clones are missing from TCRdb's copy, which holds only in-frame ones; the method was immunoSEQ multiplex PCR. Of more than 60,000 clones listed, 95% are singletons. The clonotype was recovered from a human donor in good health. The sequenced sample was T cells isolated from PBMCs.

The CDR3 coding sequence is TGTGCCAGTAGTTTGGGGCATACATGGTCGTCTAATGAAAAACTGTTTTTT. The encoded protein is CASSLGHTWSSNEKLFF. The chain combines TRBV19 with TRBJ1-4; D is possibly TRBD1 (5 bases). V was clipped by 5 bases and J by 3 bases, with 19 bases between them. Germline assignment: CDR1 LNHDA and CDR2 SQIVND (reference sequence). This CDR3 spans 17 amino acids.